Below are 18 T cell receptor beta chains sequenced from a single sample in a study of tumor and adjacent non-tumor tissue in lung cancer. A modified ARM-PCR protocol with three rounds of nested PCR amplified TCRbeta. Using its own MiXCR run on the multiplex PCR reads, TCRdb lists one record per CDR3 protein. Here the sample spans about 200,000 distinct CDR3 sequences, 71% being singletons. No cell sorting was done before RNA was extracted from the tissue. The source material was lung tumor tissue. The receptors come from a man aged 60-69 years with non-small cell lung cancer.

CDR3 bases: TGTGCCTGGAGTCGACTAGGAGTCAAAAACATTCAGTACTTC. Protein: CAWSRLGVKNIQYF. The rearrangement uses TRBV30 and TRBJ2-4, with D tentatively TRBD2 (6 bases). This CDR3 has 14 residues. Germline CDR1 reads GTSNPN; CDR2 reads SVGIG (reference sequence). V was shortened by 2 bases and J by 3 bases, with 11 bases between the two germline ends.

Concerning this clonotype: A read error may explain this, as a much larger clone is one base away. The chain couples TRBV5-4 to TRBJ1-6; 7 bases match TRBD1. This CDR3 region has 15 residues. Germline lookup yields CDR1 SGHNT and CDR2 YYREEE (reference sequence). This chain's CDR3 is CAGSLGTAANSPLHF. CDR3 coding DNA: TGTGCCGGCAGCTTGGGGACAGCTGCTAATTCACCCCTCCACTTT.

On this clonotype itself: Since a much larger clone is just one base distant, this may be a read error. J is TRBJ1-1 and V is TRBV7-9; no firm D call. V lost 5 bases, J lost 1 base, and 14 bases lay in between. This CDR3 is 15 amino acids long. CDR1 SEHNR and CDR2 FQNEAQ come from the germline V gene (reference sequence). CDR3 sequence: CASSLRELWNTEAFF. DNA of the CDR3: TGTGCCAGCAGCCTCCGGGAGCTTTGGAACACTGAAGCTTTCTTT.

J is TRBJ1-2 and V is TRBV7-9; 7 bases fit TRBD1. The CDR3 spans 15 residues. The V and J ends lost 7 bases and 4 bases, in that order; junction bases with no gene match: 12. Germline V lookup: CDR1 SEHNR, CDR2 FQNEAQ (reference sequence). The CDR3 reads CASNVEQGVGYGYTF. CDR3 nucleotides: TGTGCCAGCAACGTAGAGCAGGGGGTCGGCTATGGCTACACCTTC.

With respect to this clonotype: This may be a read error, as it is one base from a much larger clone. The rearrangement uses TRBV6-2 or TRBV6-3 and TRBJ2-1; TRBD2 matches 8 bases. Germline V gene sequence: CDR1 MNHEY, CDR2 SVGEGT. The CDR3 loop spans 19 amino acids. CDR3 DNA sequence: TGTGCCAGCAGCTCCTTGATAGTCAGCGGGAGTTTCTCCTGCAATGAGCAGTTCTTC. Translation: CASSSLIVSGSFSCNEQFF.

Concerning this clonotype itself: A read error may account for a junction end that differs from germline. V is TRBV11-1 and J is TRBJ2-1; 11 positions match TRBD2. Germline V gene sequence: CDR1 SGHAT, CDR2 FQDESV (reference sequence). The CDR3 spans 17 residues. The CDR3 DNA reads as TGTGCCTGCAGCTTATCTTGGCTAGCGGGAGGCAACAATGAGCATTTCTTC. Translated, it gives CACSLSWLAGGNNEHFF.

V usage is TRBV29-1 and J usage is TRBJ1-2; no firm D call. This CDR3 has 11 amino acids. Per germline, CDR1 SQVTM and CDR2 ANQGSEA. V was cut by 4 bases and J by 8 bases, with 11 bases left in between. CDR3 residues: CSVVSLRGYTF. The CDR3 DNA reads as TGCAGCGTTGTAAGCTTGAGGGGCTACACCTTC.

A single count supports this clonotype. This CDR3 reads CASSLHYTGELFF. The CDR3 DNA sequence: TGTGCCAGCAGCTTACATTACACCGGGGAGCTGTTTTTT. The chain joins TRBV5-4 to TRBJ2-2, with D hard to call. Germline CDR1 SGHNT, CDR2 YYREEE (reference sequence). The CDR3 is 13 residues long. V lost 2 bases and J lost 3, with 5 bases in between.

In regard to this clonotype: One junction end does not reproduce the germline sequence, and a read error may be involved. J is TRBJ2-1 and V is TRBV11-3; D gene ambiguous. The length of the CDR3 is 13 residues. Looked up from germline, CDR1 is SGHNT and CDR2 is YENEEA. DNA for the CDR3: TGTTCCAGCAATTCCGAAGGATACAATGAGCAGTTCTTC. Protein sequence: CSSNSEGYNEQFF. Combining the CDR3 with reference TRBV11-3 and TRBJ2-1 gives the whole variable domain EAGVVQSPRYKIIEKKQPVAFWCNPISGHNTLYWYLQNLGQGPELLIRYENEEAVDDSQLPKDRFSAERLKGVDSTLKIQPAELGDSAVYLCSSNSEGYNEQFFGPGTRLTVL.

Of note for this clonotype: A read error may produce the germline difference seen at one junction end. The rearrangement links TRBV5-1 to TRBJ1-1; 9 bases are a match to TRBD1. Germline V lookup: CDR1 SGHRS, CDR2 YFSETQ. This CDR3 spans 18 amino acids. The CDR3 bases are TGCGCCAGCAGCTTGACCTCCGGGACAGGGTCGATGAACACTGAAGCTTTATTT. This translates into CASSLTSGTGSMNTEALF.

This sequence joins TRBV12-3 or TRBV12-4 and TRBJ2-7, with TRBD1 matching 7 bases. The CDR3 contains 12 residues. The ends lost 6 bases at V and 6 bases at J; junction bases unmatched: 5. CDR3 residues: CASRQTGCEQYF. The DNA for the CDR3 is TGTGCCAGCAGGCAGACAGGGTGCGAGCAGTACTTC.

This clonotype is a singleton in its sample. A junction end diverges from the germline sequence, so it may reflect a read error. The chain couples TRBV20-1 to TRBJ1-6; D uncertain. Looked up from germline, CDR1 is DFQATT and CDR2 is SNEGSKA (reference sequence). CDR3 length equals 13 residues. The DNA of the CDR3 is TGTACTCATTTAAGCTCCTATAGTTCACCCCTCCACTTT. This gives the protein CTHLSSYSSPLHF.

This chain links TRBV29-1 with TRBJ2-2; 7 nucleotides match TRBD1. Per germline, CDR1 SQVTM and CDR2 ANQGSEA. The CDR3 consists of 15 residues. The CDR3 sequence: CGVGLTGINTGELFF. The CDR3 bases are TGCGGGGTTGGCCTGACAGGGATTAACACCGGGGAGCTGTTTTTT.

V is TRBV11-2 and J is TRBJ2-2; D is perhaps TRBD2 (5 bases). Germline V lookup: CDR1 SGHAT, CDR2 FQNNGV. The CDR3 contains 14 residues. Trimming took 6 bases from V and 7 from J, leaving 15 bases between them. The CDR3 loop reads CASSHPRGGGELFF. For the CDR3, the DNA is TGTGCCAGCAGTCACCCCCGGGGTGGCGGGGAGCTGTTTTTT.

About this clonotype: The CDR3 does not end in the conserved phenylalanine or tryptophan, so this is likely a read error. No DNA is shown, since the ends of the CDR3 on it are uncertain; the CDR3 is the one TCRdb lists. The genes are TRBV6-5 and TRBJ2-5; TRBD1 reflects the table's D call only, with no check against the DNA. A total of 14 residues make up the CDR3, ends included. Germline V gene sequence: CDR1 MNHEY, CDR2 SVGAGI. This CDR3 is CASSDTRTAGAHHL.

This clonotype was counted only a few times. The CDR3 nucleotides are TGTGCCAGCAGCTCTCAGGGAAACTATGGCTACACCTTC. Its translation: CASSSQGNYGYTF. This rearrangement joins TRBV12-3 or TRBV12-4 to TRBJ1-2, with D perhaps matching TRBD1 (5 bases). V lost 6 bases, J lost 2 bases, and 10 bases lay in between. The CDR3 runs 13 residues.

The CDR3 reads CASSIDGAGGPDEQFF. CDR3 nucleotides: TGTGCCAGTAGTATAGATGGAGCGGGAGGGCCAGATGAGCAGTTCTTC. The chain combines TRBV19 with TRBJ2-1, with 10 bases that match TRBD2. Germline V gene sequence: CDR1 LNHDA, CDR2 SQIVND (reference sequence). The CDR3 totals 16 residues. Germline trimming cut 0 bases from V and 8 bases from J; bases unmatched to any gene: 7. The full variable domain, its missing parts supplied by reference TRBV19 and TRBJ2-1, is DGGITQSPKYLFRKEGQNVTLSCEQNLNHDAMYWYRQDPGQGLRLIYYSQIVNDFQKGDIAEGYSVSREKKESFPLTVTSAQKNPTAFYLCASSIDGAGGPDEQFFGPGTRLTVL.

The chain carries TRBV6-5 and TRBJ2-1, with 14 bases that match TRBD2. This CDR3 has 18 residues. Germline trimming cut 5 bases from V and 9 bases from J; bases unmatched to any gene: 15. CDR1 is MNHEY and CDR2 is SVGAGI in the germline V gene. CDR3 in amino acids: CASSHGTSGRYYDIEQFF. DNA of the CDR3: TGTGCCAGCAGTCACGGGACTAGCGGGAGATACTACGACATTGAGCAGTTCTTC.